Listed below are T cell receptor beta chains from one sample, sequenced in a study of long-term antiretroviral therapy in people with HIV. Sequenced by immunoSEQ multiplex PCR; TCRdb stores in-frame clones only, minus some. The profile shows about 25,000 clones, about four fifths of them singletons. Here the sequenced sample was unsorted PBMCs, taken at the start of antiretroviral therapy, before treatment. The receptors derive from a woman between 18 and 30 years old with HIV. The CDR3 runs from the conserved cysteine through the conserved F or W. Fields, in order: V gene, clone size, J gene, CDR3 protein. The listing skips clone size in some rows; elsewhere it reads once, few, many or a size class.

V gene: TRBV15
clone size: .
J gene: TRBJ2-7
CDR3 protein: CATSTRQGPYEQYF

V gene: TRBV2
clone size: few
J gene: TRBJ1-1
CDR3 protein: CASSGRGPTQRETLNTEAFF

V gene: TRBV28
clone size: .
J gene: TRBJ2-1
CDR3 protein: CASSPPGLVSYNEQFF

V gene: TRBV4-2
clone size: .
J gene: TRBJ1-2
CDR3 protein: CASSLGDFGTHGYTF

V gene: TRBV14
clone size: once
J gene: TRBJ2-7
CDR3 protein: CASSQDLDRGLASYEQYF

V gene: TRBV7-9
clone size: .
J gene: TRBJ2-7
CDR3 protein: CASSLTSEPRIGQYF

V gene: TRBV25-1
clone size: .
J gene: TRBJ2-3
CDR3 protein: CASSESMRQGGTDTQYF

V gene: TRBV5-1
clone size: .
J gene: TRBJ2-1
CDR3 protein: CASSLAGLSNEQFF

V gene: TRBV11-2
clone size: .
J gene: TRBJ1-6
CDR3 protein: CASSLWTENSPLHF

V gene: TRBV15
clone size: .
J gene: TRBJ1-2
CDR3 protein: CATSSPDQGVHNGYTF

V gene: TRBV5-6
clone size: .
J gene: TRBJ2-3
CDR3 protein: CASSLFGQRTDTQYF

V gene: TRBV7-3
clone size: .
J gene: TRBJ2-1
CDR3 protein: CASSQEASPLYNEQFF

V gene: TRBV7-6
clone size: few
J gene: TRBJ2-2
CDR3 protein: CASSPEGGFTGELFF

V gene: TRBV4-3
clone size: .
J gene: TRBJ1-2
CDR3 protein: CASSQTGTNYGYTF

V gene: TRBV7-2
clone size: .
J gene: TRBJ2-7
CDR3 protein: CASSQRSYEQYF

V gene: TRBV10-2
clone size: .
J gene: TRBJ2-7
CDR3 protein: CASSQGPSIREQYF

V gene: TRBV7-9
clone size: .
J gene: TRBJ2-3
CDR3 protein: CASSLMGQGSDTQYF

V gene: TRBV10-1
clone size: .
J gene: TRBJ2-7
CDR3 protein: CASSIGTVREQYF

V gene: TRBV28
clone size: .
J gene: TRBJ2-7
CDR3 protein: CASSPSVAEQYF

V gene: TRBV15
clone size: .
J gene: TRBJ1-5
CDR3 protein: CATSRSREGPDQPQHF

V gene: TRBV19
clone size: .
J gene: TRBJ2-3
CDR3 protein: CASSIWALAGDRGTDTQYF

V gene: TRBV6-1
clone size: .
J gene: TRBJ2-1
CDR3 protein: CASSEAGGANEQFF

V gene: TRBV6-6
clone size: once
J gene: TRBJ1-5
CDR3 protein: CASSPRDINSNQPQHF

V gene: TRBV7-2
clone size: .
J gene: TRBJ1-5
CDR3 protein: CASSLVEGTVGQPQHF

V gene: TRBV7-2
clone size: .
J gene: TRBJ2-5
CDR3 protein: CASSVSGGIQETQYF

V gene: TRBV25-1
clone size: few
J gene: TRBJ2-7
CDR3 protein: CASSESLQGNYEQYF

V gene: TRBV6-5
clone size: .
J gene: .
CDR3 protein: CASSLSQVYEQYF

V gene: TRBV7-2
clone size: .
J gene: TRBJ1-2
CDR3 protein: CASSRTAYPYF

V gene: TRBV6-6
clone size: .
J gene: TRBJ1-2
CDR3 protein: CASSRRTGVDGYTF

V gene: TRBV6-5
clone size: .
J gene: TRBJ1-3
CDR3 protein: CASSSGGVSGNTIYF

V gene: TRBV10-3
clone size: .
J gene: TRBJ2-5
CDR3 protein: CAISEKGGGGQETQYF

V gene: TRBV7-8
clone size: .
J gene: TRBJ2-7
CDR3 protein: CASSSILAATYEQYF

V gene: TRBV11-2
clone size: .
J gene: TRBJ2-5
CDR3 protein: CASSLNSEETQYF

V gene: TRBV6-1
clone size: few
J gene: TRBJ1-2
CDR3 protein: CASSEAAAYGYTF

V gene: TRBV21-1
clone size: .
J gene: TRBJ1-6
CDR3 protein: CASIGTDSPLHF

V gene: TRBV5-1
clone size: .
J gene: TRBJ1-1
CDR3 protein: CASRRTRDFSTEAFF

V gene: TRBV9
clone size: few
J gene: TRBJ2-5
CDR3 protein: CASSPSGGGGETQYF

V gene: TRBV7-9
clone size: .
J gene: TRBJ2-3
CDR3 protein: CAARGGISDTQYF

V gene: TRBV25-1
clone size: .
J gene: TRBJ1-5
CDR3 protein: CASSGGDGPSNQPQHF

V gene: TRBV10-3
clone size: .
J gene: TRBJ1-4
CDR3 protein: CAISETGGGEKLFF

V gene: TRBV4-2
clone size: once
J gene: TRBJ2-7
CDR3 protein: CASSQDAGGLRTGSYSYEQYF

V gene: TRBV18
clone size: .
J gene: TRBJ2-5
CDR3 protein: CASSPRRETQYF

V gene: TRBV2
clone size: .
J gene: TRBJ2-2
CDR3 protein: CASRLDRTNTGELFF

V gene: TRBV2
clone size: .
J gene: TRBJ1-1
CDR3 protein: CASKRTGHTEAFF

V gene: TRBV6-5
clone size: .
J gene: TRBJ2-7
CDR3 protein: CASSYRDSTYEQYF

V gene: TRBV18
clone size: .
J gene: TRBJ2-1
CDR3 protein: CASSPHKSQPNEQFF

V gene: TRBV6-1
clone size: .
J gene: TRBJ2-1
CDR3 protein: CASSVAVLGVNEQFF

V gene: TRBV6-1
clone size: .
J gene: TRBJ2-7
CDR3 protein: CASSEGEAGVYEQYF

V gene: TRBV5-4
clone size: .
J gene: TRBJ1-2
CDR3 protein: CASSLDRKEGGYTF

V gene: TRBV11-2
clone size: .
J gene: TRBJ2-5
CDR3 protein: CASSLTSGGAETQYF

V gene: TRBV4-3
clone size: .
J gene: TRBJ1-4
CDR3 protein: CASSQGTIWNNEKLFF

V gene: TRBV7-8
clone size: .
J gene: TRBJ1-5
CDR3 protein: CASSQYRGNSNQPQHF

V gene: TRBV29-1
clone size: .
J gene: TRBJ1-3
CDR3 protein: CSGTGVTGNTIYF

V gene: TRBV5-6
clone size: .
J gene: TRBJ1-5
CDR3 protein: CASSSKLDRDWNQPQHF

V gene: TRBV29-1
clone size: .
J gene: TRBJ1-2
CDR3 protein: CSVDLGITDGYTF

V gene: TRBV19
clone size: .
J gene: TRBJ2-3
CDR3 protein: CASSPYRDRDTDTQYF

V gene: TRBV9
clone size: .
J gene: TRBJ2-2
CDR3 protein: CASSAQGGTGELFF

V gene: TRBV11-1
clone size: .
J gene: TRBJ2-7
CDR3 protein: CASTTGQGGEQYF